The clone carrying this T cell receptor (beta chain) showed up just a few times. Its cognate antigen is unknown. Per the authors' pipeline: Because ImmunoSEQ provided only junction sequences with no quality scores, the filtering differed. The assay was immunoSEQ multiplex PCR, and TCRdb's table has in-frame clones only and misses some. That table gives V, J and clone size, and the DNA gave D and trimming. The sample contains about 1 million clones, roughly 80% of which appear only once. This record belongs to a study of shared clonotypes between healthy human individuals. The study, taken as a whole, reports: Memory subsets generally showed lower estimated richness than naive subsets.

Sequenced input: memory CD4+ T cells sorted from blood. Subset: CD45RA-negative fraction. This TCR came from a man in his late teens or twenties in good health.

CDR3 sequence: CASSDGATQYF. In DNA form, the CDR3 reads TGTGCCAGCAGTGACGGGGCTACGCAGTATTTT. The chain uses TRBV6-4 and TRBJ2-3, with a weak D call TRBD1 (5 bases). Trimming pared 2 bases from V and 8 bases from J, leaving 5 bases between. From germline, CDR1 is MRHNA and CDR2 SNTAGT. The CDR3 covers 11 residues.